These 15 T cell receptor beta chains originate from one sample sequenced in a study of a mutant IDH1 vaccine in newly diagnosed glioma. No antigens are known for them. TCRdb keeps only in-frame clones here, not all; method: immunoSEQ multiplex PCR. The sample carries roughly 60,000 clones, around 83% recorded once. Time point in this sample: week 23, last vaccination. Topical imiquimod was applied with each vaccine dose, which held 300 ug of mutant IDH1 20-mer peptide. The material was PBMCs, obtained from a glioma patient whose treatment included an IDH1 peptide vaccine. The receptors come from a man aged 25-40 years with glioma.

J is TRBJ2-5 and V is TRBV5-6; 7 nucleotides match TRBD1. The V gene end was trimmed by 1 base and the J gene end by 4 bases; junction bases not matched to a gene: 13. Per germline, CDR1 SGHDT and CDR2 YYEEEE. The CDR3 contains 17 residues. CDR3 nucleotides: TGTGCCAGCAGCTTGCGTGTGGGCAGGGGGTATCGAGAGACCCAGTACTTC. This sequence encodes CASSLRVGRGYRETQYF.

The chain carries TRBV13 and TRBJ1-1, with D tentatively TRBD1 (6 bases). The CDR3 contains 15 residues. Trimming shortened V by 5 bases and J by 0 bases, and 13 bases separated the two germline ends. Germline loops: CDR1 PRHDT, CDR2 FYEKMQ (reference sequence). Here the CDR3 DNA reads TGTGCCAGCAGCCTACTACAGGGAATGAACACTGAAGCTTTCTTT. Amino acid sequence: CASSLLQGMNTEAFF. The full variable domain, completed using reference TRBV13 and TRBJ1-1, is AAGVIQSPRHLIKEKRETATLKCYPIPRHDTVYWYQQGPGQDPQFLISFYEKMQSDKGSIPDRFSAQQFSDYHSELNMSSLELGDSALYFCASSLLQGMNTEAFFGQGTRLTVV.

The J gene is TRBJ1-5, the V gene TRBV30; TRBD1 is a possible D gene (6 bases). Trimming removed 2 bases at V and 1 base at J, with 15 bases between. Germline CDR1 GTSNPN, CDR2 SVGIG (reference sequence). The CDR3 has 16 residues. The CDR3 region is CAWSSGEGLSNQPQHF. The CDR3 coding sequence is TGTGCCTGGAGTTCAGGGGAAGGACTAAGCAATCAGCCCCAGCATTTT.

CDR3 in DNA: TGCAGCGTTGGCCAAAGCGGGGGATACAATGAGCAGTTCTTC. Translated, it gives CSVGQSGGYNEQFF. This chain connects TRBV29-1 to TRBJ2-1; 8 nucleotides line up with TRBD2. Per the germline V gene, CDR1 is SQVTM and CDR2 is ANQGSEA. There are 14 residues in the CDR3. Trimming at V came to 4 bases and at J to 4 bases, leaving 6 bases not matched to a gene.

Written as DNA, the CDR3 is TGTGCCAGCAGCCGGGTGGCAGCCTATGGCTACACCTTC. Encoded protein: CASSRVAAYGYTF. The V gene is TRBV14, the J gene TRBJ1-2; no definite D call. CDR1 and CDR2 (germline): SGHDN, FVKESK. CDR3 length: 13 amino acids. The germline V and J ends were trimmed by 4 bases and 4 bases, with 10 bases remaining between them.

This chain uses TRBV7-8 with TRBJ1-2, with TRBD1 as a possible D gene (5 bases). CDR1 is SGHVS and CDR2 is FQNEAQ in the germline V gene. The CDR3 has 14 residues. Deletions cut 5 bases from V and 1 base from J, with 11 bases between. CDR3 loop: CASSGIDSNYGYTF. In nucleotides, the CDR3 is TGTGCCAGCAGCGGCATCGACAGTAACTATGGCTACACCTTC.

This clone has a handful of counts. V and J are TRBV5-5 and TRBJ1-2, with TRBD1 as a possible D gene (5 bases). The V gene's germline CDR1 is SGHKS and CDR2 YYEKEE (reference sequence). The CDR3 runs 13 residues. V lost 2 bases to trimming and J lost 3 bases, with 8 bases between them. The CDR3 protein is CASSFLGDYGYTF. CDR3 coding DNA: TGTGCCAGCAGCTTTCTGGGGGACTATGGCTACACCTTC. The variable domain in full, with the rest retrieved from reference TRBV5-5 and TRBJ1-2, is DAGVTQSPTHLIKTRGQQVTLRCSPISGHKSVSWYQQVLGQGPQFIFQYYEKEERGRGNFPDRFSARQFPNYSSELNVNALLLGDSALYLCASSFLGDYGYTFGSGTRLTVV.

Only one count was recorded for this clone. The chain combines TRBV6-1 with TRBJ1-5, with D perhaps TRBD1 (6 bases). From germline, CDR1 is MNHNS and CDR2 SASEGT. This CDR3 is 14 amino acids long. Trimming left V 6 bases short and J 3 bases short, with 12 bases between. The CDR3 DNA reads TGTGCCAGCAGCCATGACAGGACCAATCAGCCCCAGCATTTT. Translation: CASSHDRTNQPQHF.

The V and J genes are TRBV7-9 and TRBJ2-1; D assignment may be TRBD1 or TRBD2 (5 bases each). Trimming stripped 3 bases from V and 8 bases from J, with 11 bases between. The CDR3 spans 13 residues. CDR1 and CDR2 from the germline V gene are SEHNR and FQNEAQ (reference sequence). The CDR3: CASSLVGDHEQFF. Here the CDR3 DNA reads TGTGCCAGCAGCTTGGTGGGGGACCATGAGCAGTTCTTC.

The chain uses TRBV30 and TRBJ1-6, with a weak D call TRBD1 (5 bases). This CDR3 comprises 13 residues. Germline lookup yields CDR1 GTSNPN and CDR2 SVGIG (reference sequence). Trimming pared 5 bases from V and 3 bases from J, leaving 8 bases between. This CDR3 is CAWGGIYNSPLHF. CDR3 sequence (DNA): TGTGCCTGGGGGGGGATCTATAATTCACCCCTCCACTTT.

The V call is TRBV7-8, the J call TRBJ2-1; 12 bases are shared with TRBD1. J gave up 8 bases and V 5 bases, and 7 bases lay outside the gene matches. The CDR3 is made up of 15 amino acids. Germline values: CDR1 SGHVS, CDR2 FQNEAQ. CDR3 sequence (DNA): TGTGCCAGCAGCCCGGGACAGGGGGCTTTCTATGAGCAGTTCTTC. Protein: CASSPGQGAFYEQFF.

The chain recombines TRBV9 with TRBJ2-7; D is perhaps TRBD1 (5 bases). In germline, CDR1 is SGDLS, CDR2 YYNGEE. Deletions cut 4 bases from V and 3 bases from J, with 14 bases between. The CDR3 has 14 amino acids. CDR3 loop: CASSLNSQGYEQYF. DNA for the CDR3: TGTGCCAGCAGCTTAAACTCCCAGGGCTACGAGCAGTACTTC. The complete variable domain, with remaining parts taken from reference TRBV9 and TRBJ2-7, reads DSGVTQTPKHLITATGQRVTLRCSPRSGDLSVYWYQQSLDQGLQFLIQYYNGEERAKGNILERFSAQQFPDLHSELNLSSLELGDSALYFCASSLNSQGYEQYFGPGTRLTVT.

The gene calls are TRBV6-1 and TRBJ1-6; D is ambiguous. CDR1 and CDR2 (germline): MNHNS, SASEGT. V was trimmed by 1 base and J by 10 bases, leaving 2 bases between them. CDR3 length: 11 residues. In DNA form, the CDR3 reads TGTGCCAGCAGTGAAGGATCACCCCTCCACTTT. Translation: CASSEGSPLHF.

The chain joins TRBV6-6 to TRBJ1-5, with D possibly matching TRBD1 (5 bases). The germline V gene encodes CDR1 MNHNY and CDR2 SVGAGI (reference sequence). Trimming removed 4 bases at V and 6 bases at J, with 19 bases between. This CDR3 contains 16 residues. The CDR3 here is CASSLGRVRVGQPQHF. The DNA for the CDR3 is TGTGCCAGCAGTTTGGGCAGGGTTCGAGTGGGTCAGCCCCAGCATTTT.

The rearrangement joins TRBV19 to TRBJ1-2; D uncertain. Trimming stripped 7 bases from V and 8 bases from J, with 14 bases between. The germline gives CDR1 LNHDA, CDR2 SQIVND (reference sequence). The CDR3 runs 12 residues. The CDR3 bases are TGTGCCAGTAAACTAGGAAGTTGGGGCTACACCTTC. Residues: CASKLGSWGYTF.